Each of the 26 T cell receptor beta chains below was sequenced from the same sample in a study of shared clonotypes between healthy human individuals. Libraries were prepared by immunoSEQ multiplex PCR; TCRdb keeps only in-frame clonotypes and omits some of them. The sample includes 2 million to 2.5 million clones, roughly 93% seen only once; the top ten take about 0.39%. Sequences were obtained from naive CD4+ T cells from PBMCs. Specified subset: CD45RA+ positively selected. The receptors originated from a man between 18 and 29 years old in good health. Some clones in this sample may be carry-over from other donors' samples.

The chain employs TRBV11-2 and TRBJ1-4; 7 positions match TRBD1. CDR1 and CDR2 (germline): SGHAT, FQNNGV. The length of the CDR3 is 16 residues. V was clipped by 1 base and J by 3 bases; unmatched bases: 5. In DNA form, the CDR3 reads TGTGCCAGCAGCTTAGTCCCGGGACAGCCTAATGAAAAACTGTTTTTT. Residues: CASSLVPGQPNEKLFF.

The chain employs TRBV9 and TRBJ2-1; 8 positions agree with TRBD1. There are 15 residues in the CDR3. CDR1 SGDLS and CDR2 YYNGEE come from the germline V gene. J gave up 0 bases and V 4 bases, and 3 bases lay outside the gene matches. CDR3 nucleotide sequence: TGTGCCAGCAGCCCAGGGGGCGCCTCCTACAATGAGCAGTTCTTC. Its translation: CASSPGGASYNEQFF.

The chain employs TRBV7-2 and TRBJ2-1; D unresolved. Trimming took off 5 bases at V and 9 bases at J, with 8 bases between the two ends. The CDR3 spans 11 residues. CDR1 is SGHTA, CDR2 FQGNSA, per germline. Written as DNA, the CDR3 is TGTGCCAGCAGCCCCGCCCTTGAGCAGTTCTTC. It codes for CASSPALEQFF.

The chain links TRBV7-9 to TRBJ2-1, with D possibly TRBD2 on 5 matching bases. Trimming shortened V by 1 base and J by 8 bases, and 15 bases separated the two germline ends. The germline V gene encodes CDR1 SEHNR and CDR2 FQNEAQ (reference sequence). CDR3 size: 15 residues. CDR3: CASSLGLGNRDEQFF. The CDR3 DNA is TGTGCCAGCAGCTTAGGTCTCGGGAATAGGGATGAGCAGTTCTTC.

The gene calls are TRBV28 and TRBJ1-5; a weak D match, TRBD1 (6 bases). V lost 7 bases and J lost 14, with 24 bases in between. This CDR3 is built from 14 residues. Germline V gene lookup returns CDR1 MDHEN and CDR2 SYDVKM. The CDR3 protein is CASMDSWSARDKHF. The CDR3 nucleotides read TGTGCCAGCATGGACAGCTGGTCGGCACGAGATAAGCATTTT.

Note on this clone: In the same sample, other DNA sequences code for this CDR3. The V and J genes are TRBV19 and TRBJ2-5; the D gene is possibly TRBD2 (6 bases). CDR3 size: 14 residues. Trimming cost V 1 base and J 5 bases, with 11 bases left between them. Germline CDR1 LNHDA, CDR2 SQIVND (reference sequence). In DNA form, the CDR3 reads TGTGCCAGTAGTATAGGTCGGGAGAGGGAGACCCAGTACTTC. It specifies CASSIGRERETQYF.

The chain links TRBV7-8 to TRBJ1-2; no firm D call. CDR3 size: 14 residues. V was cut by 4 bases and J by 1 base, with 10 bases left in between. Germline-derived CDR1 and CDR2 are SGHVS and FQNEAQ. The CDR3 nucleotides read TGTGCCAGCAGCTCTACGTACCTTAACTATGGCTACACCTTC. Translating gives CASSSTYLNYGYTF.

This clone was counted only a few times. This chain connects TRBV5-1 to TRBJ1-2; weak D call: TRBD1 (5 bases). The V end was cut by 0 bases, the J end by 3 bases, with 6 bases between. The germline V gene has CDR1 SGHRS and CDR2 YFSETQ. This CDR3 is built from 13 residues. CDR3 bases: TGCGCCAGCAGCTTGGAGGGGTACTATGGCTACACCTTC. Translated: CASSLEGYYGYTF.

The V gene is TRBV28, the J gene TRBJ1-2; 9 bases match TRBD1. Unmatched junction bases numbered 12, after V lost 6 bases and J lost 4 bases. The CDR3 runs 16 residues. Germline V gives CDR1 MDHEN, CDR2 SYDVKM. The CDR3 DNA is TGTGCCAGCAGCCCCAACCCACAGGGGGCAATCTATGGCTACACCTTC. It is translated as CASSPNPQGAIYGYTF.

About this clone itself: A junction end diverges from the germline sequence, so it may reflect a read error. V is TRBV9 and J is TRBJ2-3, with TRBD2 identical over 9 bases. The germline V gene has CDR1 SGDLS and CDR2 YYNGEE. The CDR3 sequence is 14 residues long. CDR3 nucleotides: TGTGCCAGCAGCCCCGGGACTAGCAGAGATACGCAGTATTTT. This encodes CASSPGTSRDTQYF.

This rearrangement joins TRBV28 to TRBJ2-4; possibly TRBD1 or TRBD2 for D (5 bases each). The CDR3 is made up of 17 amino acids. Between the trimmed V and J ends, which lost 9 bases and 0 bases, there was a span of 21 bases. Per germline, CDR1 MDHEN and CDR2 SYDVKM. The CDR3 sequence is CASSGPLWDLAKNIQYF. The DNA for the CDR3 is TGTGCCAGTTCCGGGCCACTCTGGGACCTAGCCAAAAACATTCAGTACTTC.

This clone occurred once. CDR3 in DNA: TGTGCCAGCAGTCCCGGACAGGCTTGGATGTCCCAGTACTTC. It yields the protein CASSPGQAWMSQYF. The V call is TRBV6-5, the J call TRBJ2-5; 7 positions agree with TRBD1. CDR1 is MNHEY, CDR2 SVGAGI, per germline. This CDR3 spans 14 amino acids. V gave up 5 bases and J gave up 9 bases; unmatched junction bases: 12.

The chain joins TRBV2 to TRBJ2-3, with unresolved D. Trimming stripped 0 bases from V and 3 bases from J, with 16 bases between. Germline V CDR1 and CDR2: SNHLY, FYNNEI. This CDR3 comprises 17 residues. The CDR3 sequence: CASSEALPSAGTDTQYF. In nucleotides, the CDR3 is TGTGCCAGCAGTGAAGCCCTACCCTCGGCAGGAACAGATACGCAGTATTTT.

V gene TRBV5-1 combines with J gene TRBJ1-1, with D unresolved. Germline V lookup: CDR1 SGHRS, CDR2 YFSETQ. The length of the CDR3 is 14 residues. Trimming took 7 bases from V and 1 from J, leaving 14 bases between them. CDR3 sequence reads: CASLGQPGNTEAFF. The CDR3 bases are TGCGCCAGCTTGGGTCAGCCGGGGAACACTGAAGCTTTCTTT.

The CDR3 DNA sequence: TGTGCCAGCAGCGCCAGCGGGAGGCGATACAATGAGCAGTTCTTC. This encodes CASSASGRRYNEQFF. The chain employs TRBV7-3 and TRBJ2-1; TRBD2 matches at 9 bases. The CDR3 runs to 15 residues. Germline V gene lookup returns CDR1 SGHTA and CDR2 FQGTGA. The V gene end was trimmed by 5 bases and the J gene end by 4 bases; junction bases not matched to a gene: 6.

Worth noting for this clone: Other DNA sequences within the sample encode an identical CDR3. The chain has TRBV5-1 and TRBJ1-4; D remains unclear. CDR1 and CDR2 from the germline V gene are SGHRS and YFSETQ. V lost 2 bases and J lost 0, with 8 bases in between. This CDR3 has 15 amino acids. The CDR3 is CASSLGSATNEKLFF. The CDR3 DNA reads as TGCGCCAGCAGCTTAGGATCAGCAACTAATGAAAAACTGTTTTTT.

The V and J genes are TRBV19 and TRBJ2-6; D is possibly TRBD2 (5 bases). The CDR3 extends over 16 amino acids. Trimming stripped 5 bases from V and 3 bases from J, with 14 bases between. Germline CDR1 is LNHDA and CDR2 is SQIVND (reference sequence). In DNA form, the CDR3 reads TGTGCCAGTAGTCCATCCTTCGGGGTTGGGGCCAACGTCCTGACTTTC. This encodes CASSPSFGVGANVLTF.

The chain carries TRBV5-4 and TRBJ1-1, with D possibly matching TRBD1 (6 bases). The V end was cut by 4 bases, the J end by 4 bases, with 11 bases between. CDR3 length: 13 amino acids. In germline, CDR1 is SGHNT, CDR2 YYREEE (reference sequence). CDR3 in amino acids: CASSRTGSTEAFF. The DNA for the CDR3 is TGTGCCAGCAGCCGAACAGGGTCCACTGAAGCTTTCTTT.

The genes are TRBV11-2 and TRBJ2-7; D may be TRBD1 (6 bases). Germline lookup yields CDR1 SGHAT and CDR2 FQNNGV. V shed 4 bases and J shed 3 bases, with 10 bases lying between them. The CDR3 sequence is 13 residues long. CDR3 DNA sequence: TGTGCCAGCAGCTCTTTACAGGGCTACGAGCAGTACTTC. Amino acids: CASSSLQGYEQYF.

Regarding this clone: This same CDR3 is encoded by further DNA sequences in the sample. Written as DNA, the CDR3 is TGCGCCAGCAGCTTGGGACGGGATTGGGGCACTGAAGCTTTCTTT. This gives the protein CASSLGRDWGTEAFF. This chain uses TRBV5-1 with TRBJ1-1; D is ambiguous. Germline CDR1 is SGHRS and CDR2 is YFSETQ. Trimming stripped 0 bases from V and 4 bases from J, with 13 bases between. The CDR3 sequence is 15 residues long.

This sequence joins TRBV25-1 and TRBJ1-6; TRBD1 matches 8 bases. Trimming at V came to 0 bases and at J to 10 bases, leaving 5 bases not matched to a gene. Looked up from germline, CDR1 is MGHDK and CDR2 is SYGVNS. The length of the CDR3 is 15 residues. The CDR3 DNA reads as TGTGCCAGCAGTGAATATACAGGGGGTGGATCACCCCTCCACTTT. Its protein product is CASSEYTGGGSPLHF.

The rearrangement joins TRBV2 to TRBJ2-7, with D unresolved. Per germline, CDR1 SNHLY and CDR2 FYNNEI. CDR3 length equals 15 residues. Trimming left V 5 bases short and J 6 bases short, with 20 bases between. CDR3: CASSQQRKSPGEQYF. In DNA, the CDR3 is TGTGCCAGCAGTCAACAGAGGAAATCTCCAGGCGAGCAGTACTTC.

This rearrangement joins TRBV25-1 to TRBJ1-1, with a possible D match to TRBD1 (6 bases). CDR1 MGHDK and CDR2 SYGVNS come from the germline V gene. Trimming cost V 2 bases and J 2 bases, with 9 bases left between them. This CDR3 is 14 amino acids long. CDR3 bases: TGTGCCAGCAGTGAAGGGGGGCTCAACACTGAAGCTTTCTTT. It encodes CASSEGGLNTEAFF.

As regards this clone: Other DNA sequences in the sample encode the same CDR3. The CDR3 sequence is CASSLGRGADTQYF. The CDR3 DNA follows: TGTGCCAGCAGCCTGGGACGCGGCGCAGATACGCAGTATTTT. The chain has TRBV11-3 and TRBJ2-3; D tentatively fits TRBD1 or TRBD2 (5 bases each). Germline lookup yields CDR1 SGHNT and CDR2 YENEEA. The length of the CDR3 is 14 residues. Trimming pared 5 bases from V and 4 bases from J, leaving 13 bases between.

The chain employs TRBV11-1 and TRBJ2-5, with D unresolved. The CDR3 runs to 15 residues. V lost 6 bases and J lost 0, with 14 bases in between. In germline, CDR1 is SGHAT, CDR2 FQDESV (reference sequence). DNA for the CDR3: TGTGCCAGCAGACCTCTCGGCAGCTACCAAGAGACCCAGTACTTC. It yields the protein CASRPLGSYQETQYF.

In this sample, this clone turned up a few times. The genes are TRBV2 and TRBJ2-7; TRBD1 is a possible D gene (5 bases). The CDR3 totals 14 residues. V was trimmed by 6 bases and J by 2 bases, leaving 14 bases between them. The germline CDR1 and CDR2 sequences are SNHLY and FYNNEI. The CDR3 coding sequence is TGTGCCAGCAGGAACCAGGGTCCCACCTACGAGCAGTACTTC. It is translated as CASRNQGPTYEQYF.